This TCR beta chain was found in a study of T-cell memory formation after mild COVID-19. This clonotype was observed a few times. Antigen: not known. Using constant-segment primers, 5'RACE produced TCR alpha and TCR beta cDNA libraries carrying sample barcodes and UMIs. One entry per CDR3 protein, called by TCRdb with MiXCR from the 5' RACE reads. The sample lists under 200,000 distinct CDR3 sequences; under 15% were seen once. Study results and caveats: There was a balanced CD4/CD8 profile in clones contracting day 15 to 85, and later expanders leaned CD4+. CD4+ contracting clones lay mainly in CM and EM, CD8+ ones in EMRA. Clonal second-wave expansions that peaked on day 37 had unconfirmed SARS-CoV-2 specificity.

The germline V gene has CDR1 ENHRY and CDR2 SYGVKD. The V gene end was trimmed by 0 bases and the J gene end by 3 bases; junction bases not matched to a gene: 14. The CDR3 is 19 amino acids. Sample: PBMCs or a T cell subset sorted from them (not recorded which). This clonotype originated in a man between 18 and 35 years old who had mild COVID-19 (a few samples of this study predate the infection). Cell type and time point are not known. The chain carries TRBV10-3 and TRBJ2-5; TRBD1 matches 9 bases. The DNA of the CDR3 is TGTGCCATCAGTGAGTCGACACCACAGGGGGCCGCCAGCGAAGAGACCCAGTACTTC. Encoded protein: CAISESTPQGAASEETQYF.